This record looks at one T cell receptor (beta chain) sequence and its context. No antigen is known for it. The input lacks base qualities; no much larger clone sits a single base away. This entry belongs to a study of persistence of HIV-infected CD4 T cells (dated by TCRdb to about 2020). About the study as a whole: The median time the participants had spent on suppressive ART was 8 years. Apart from a couple of participants who underwent leukapheresis at a single time point, peripheral blood samples of up to 180 mL were collected from participants at multiple time points. CMV- and HIV-1 Gag-responding CD4+ T cells were isolated from ART-treated individuals so that antigen-driven clonal expansion of HIV-1-infected cells could be examined. Proviral sequencing was used to assess clonality among infected cells, whereas TCRbeta sequencing gauged the clonality of all cells within each sorted population. The TCR cluster analysis across participants included eight or nine participants for CMV and over 5 participants for Gag. Study-level results and caveats: Only a small number of individuals took part in the study, and only a limited range of antigens was tested. TCRbeta richness in CMV- and Gag-responding cells was significantly lower than in anti-CD3/anti-CD28-responding cells; CMV-responding cells had higher oligoclonality than CD3/CD28-stimulated and Gag-responding cells. Within the same sorted populations, how oligoclonal the TCRs were correlated with how oligoclonal the proviruses were. Enrichment of degenerate expanded CDR3beta sequences was found in antigen-responding cells, suggesting convergent selection of CD4+ responses to CMV and Gag. Bulk TCR analyses could not be restricted to the rare CMV-responding cells that actually carried HIV-1 proviruses.

TCRbeta repertoires were sequenced from genomic DNA with the immunoSEQ hsTCRB assay version 4 in survey mode. For TCRbeta sequencing, genomic DNA was diluted to around 10 ng/uL, with up to 1 ug used per sample. Processing in the source paper ran as follows. Analysis of the TCRbeta data was done in ImmunoSeq Analyzer 3.0, and diversity was computed on productive nucleotide rearrangements. Lower-bound TCR diversity was estimated with the improved Chao index, and clonality with the Gini coefficient using the Immunarch R package. Different nucleotide rearrangements encoding the same CDR3beta amino acid sequence were treated as distinct clonotypes. Differential abundance analysis identified TCRbeta sequences significantly enriched in antigen-responding cells relative to anti-CD3/anti-CD28-activated cells. Using predicted peptide-MHC specificity as the basis, GLIPH2 grouped TCRs into clusters, both for each participant individually and for the merged data sets that combined participants. The table comes from immuneACCESS by way of TCRdb, which keeps in-frame sequences with V and J called. Part of the clones is missing from these tables; in studies checked, under half for an unresolved V gene and the rest for unknown reasons. V and J calls plus clone size are reproduced from that table; the DNA served to infer D and trimming. Across this sample there are under 20,000 clones, with 65% seen only once. Jointly, the top ten make up approximately 1.9% of the sample.

Reading the label with the study, this specimen's treatment or condition is: suppressive antiretroviral therapy. A pool of overlapping 15-mer peptides from HIV-1 Gag, at 0.8 to 1 ug per peptide per mL, was used to stimulate the cells. CD4+ T cells that responded were sorted based on upregulation of both CD40 ligand and CD69. Participants were HIV-1-infected adults who started suppressive ART during chronic infection. Plasma HIV-1 RNA had been undetectable (below 50 copies/mL) in participants for at least 4 years. To be included, participants needed a CD4+ T cell count above 400 cells/uL and a positive CMV serology. Before stimulation, PBMCs were isolated using density centrifugation and depleted of CD8+ T cells. For approximately 17 hours, the CD8-depleted PBMCs were stimulated with anti-CD28/CD49d costimulation, a CD40-blocking antibody, and enfuvirtide to prevent new infections. Sorting was done on either a Beckman Coulter MoFlo Legacy or an XDP sorter, and propidium iodide was used to exclude dead cells. For samples with more than one million cells, genomic DNA was extracted with the QIAamp DNA Mini Kit, and for all other samples the Quick-DNA Microprep Kit was used.

This clonotype originated in an adult woman with HIV who was CMV-seropositive. The source material was CD4+ T cells sorted from PBMCs after roughly 18-hour stimulation, sampled from a patient who received antiretroviral therapy. The label giving this sample's cell subset or site can be read as: CD40L+CD69+ CD4 T cells responding to HIV-1 Gag peptides.

The DNA is as follows: TGTGCCTGGAGTGATCCGGGACCTATATATTTT. It translates to CAWSDPGPIYF. Rearrangement joined TRBV30 to TRBJ1-3; the D gene is perhaps TRBD1, on 5 matching bases. Trimming removed 1 base from V and 13 bases from J, leaving 11 bases between the germline ends. From the cysteine up to the phenylalanine, the CDR3 has a length of 11 residues. Of the read, only the CDR3 DNA is kept; its 33 bases are in frame from base 1. Based on the germline V gene (reference sequence), the CDR1 and CDR2 sequences are GTSNPN and SVGIG. This CDR3, with the reference TRBV30 and TRBJ1-3 proteins standing in past its ends, gives the full variable domain SQTIHQWPATLVQPVGSPLSLECTVEGTSNPNLYWYRQAAGRGLQLLFYSVGIGQISSEVPQNLSASRPQDRQFILSSKKLLLSDSGFYLCAWSDPGPIYFGEGSWLTVV.